This is a list of T cell receptor beta chains from one sample in a study of cytomegalovirus exposure and HLA in healthy donors. Method: immunoSEQ multiplex PCR; TCRdb's copy keeps in-frame clones and lacks some. The listing contains under 70,000 clones. The source material was PBMCs. These TCRs come from a young woman in good health and CMV-seronegative. CDR3s include the opening cysteine and the closing phenylalanine or tryptophan. D genes are given only for firm matches.

d_gene: TRBD1
j_gene: TRBJ2-1
v_gene: TRBV11-2
CDR3aa: CASSSSGGGEQFF
CDR3nt: TGTGCCAGCAGCTCTTCAGGGGGCGGCGAGCAGTTCTTC

d_gene: .
j_gene: TRBJ1-1
v_gene: TRBV7-9
CDR3aa: CASSQRGGVSTEAFF
CDR3nt: TGTGCCAGCAGCCAACGGGGTGGTGTCTCCACTGAAGCTTTCTTT

d_gene: .
j_gene: TRBJ1-5
v_gene: TRBV11-2
CDR3aa: CASSLESGGNQPQHF
CDR3nt: TGTGCCAGCAGCTTAGAGTCAGGGGGCAATCAGCCCCAGCATTTT

d_gene: .
j_gene: TRBJ1-6
v_gene: TRBV30
CDR3aa: CAWSIAGSSYNSPLHF
CDR3nt: TGTGCCTGGAGTATTGCGGGTAGCTCCTATAATTCACCCCTCCACTTT

d_gene: TRBD1
j_gene: TRBJ2-4
v_gene: TRBV18
CDR3aa: CASSPLATGLAKNIQYF
CDR3nt: TGTGCCAGCTCACCACTTGCGACAGGGTTAGCCAAAAACATTCAGTACTTC

d_gene: .
j_gene: TRBJ2-7
v_gene: TRBV29-1
CDR3aa: CSVVILPTYEQYF
CDR3nt: TGCAGCGTCGTTATTCTACCTACCTACGAGCAGTACTTC

d_gene: .
j_gene: TRBJ1-5
v_gene: TRBV29-1
CDR3aa: CSVEPGEHSNQPQHF
CDR3nt: TGCAGCGTTGAACCCGGGGAACATAGCAATCAGCCCCAGCATTTT

d_gene: TRBD2
j_gene: TRBJ2-1
v_gene: TRBV27
CDR3aa: CASSPSTGTSQFF
CDR3nt: TGTGCCAGCAGTCCTTCGACCGGGACTAGTCAGTTCTTC

d_gene: .
j_gene: TRBJ2-4
v_gene: TRBV5-1
CDR3aa: CASSLPAENIQYF
CDR3nt: TGCGCCAGCAGCCTGCCCGCAGAAAACATTCAGTACTTC

d_gene: .
j_gene: TRBJ1-4
v_gene: TRBV28
CDR3aa: CASSAINEKLFF
CDR3nt: TGTGCCAGCAGTGCGATTAATGAAAAACTGTTTTTT

d_gene: TRBD1
j_gene: TRBJ2-3
v_gene: TRBV4-1
CDR3aa: CASSQPGGQRGDTQYF
CDR3nt: TGCGCCAGCAGCCAACCAGGGGGCCAGCGAGGGGATACGCAGTATTTT

d_gene: TRBD1
j_gene: TRBJ2-3
v_gene: TRBV10-3
CDR3aa: CATSTGTADTQYF
CDR3nt: TGTGCCACCTCGACAGGGACGGCAGATACGCAGTATTTT

d_gene: TRBD2
j_gene: TRBJ2-1
v_gene: TRBV10-1
CDR3aa: CASSGGSYNEQFF
CDR3nt: TGCGCCTCCTCGGGAGGCTCCTACAATGAGCAGTTCTTC

d_gene: TRBD1
j_gene: TRBJ1-2
v_gene: TRBV6-5
CDR3aa: CASRKGQGNYGYTF
CDR3nt: TGTGCCAGCAGGAAGGGACAGGGCAACTATGGCTACACCTTC

d_gene: TRBD1
j_gene: TRBJ2-3
v_gene: TRBV29-1
CDR3aa: CSASPQGAIGTQYF
CDR3nt: TGCAGCGCAAGCCCACAGGGGGCCATTGGAACGCAGTATTTT

d_gene: .
j_gene: TRBJ1-2
v_gene: TRBV18
CDR3aa: CASSVTPTEVDYGYTF
CDR3nt: TGTGCCAGCTCCGTCACCCCGACAGAGGTTGATTATGGCTACACCTTC

d_gene: TRBD1
j_gene: TRBJ2-1
v_gene: TRBV5-4
CDR3aa: CASRDRLSNEQFF
CDR3nt: TGTGCCAGCAGGGACAGGCTTTCTAATGAGCAGTTCTTC

d_gene: .
j_gene: TRBJ2-3
v_gene: TRBV6-5
CDR3aa: CASWPGTTDTQYF
CDR3nt: TGTGCCAGCTGGCCGGGTACCACAGATACGCAGTATTTT

d_gene: .
j_gene: TRBJ2-7
v_gene: TRBV25-1
CDR3aa: CASVTKGSSYEQYF
CDR3nt: TGTGCCAGCGTTACGAAGGGGTCCTCCTACGAGCAGTACTTC

d_gene: TRBD2
j_gene: TRBJ2-5
v_gene: TRBV4-2
CDR3aa: CASSQEERGQETQYF
CDR3nt: TGTGCCAGCAGCCAAGAAGAGCGGGGGCAAGAGACCCAGTACTTC

d_gene: .
j_gene: TRBJ1-5
v_gene: TRBV7-8
CDR3aa: CASNVGTTNQPQHF
CDR3nt: TGTGCCAGCAACGTTGGGACAACAAATCAGCCCCAGCATTTT

d_gene: .
j_gene: TRBJ2-3
v_gene: TRBV29-1
CDR3aa: CSVNKGGGTDTQYF
CDR3nt: TGCAGCGTAAACAAAGGGGGTGGCACAGATACGCAGTATTTT

d_gene: .
j_gene: TRBJ2-7
v_gene: TRBV1
CDR3aa: CTSSQERWEGRPPYEQYF
CDR3nt: TGCACCAGCAGCCAAGAGAGGTGGGAAGGGAGGCCTCCCTACGAGCAGTACTTC

d_gene: .
j_gene: TRBJ2-7
v_gene: TRBV5-6
CDR3aa: CASSFYSGSHEQYF
CDR3nt: TGTGCCAGCAGCTTTTATTCGGGGTCCCACGAGCAGTACTTC

d_gene: TRBD1
j_gene: TRBJ2-7
v_gene: TRBV5-6
CDR3aa: CASSSYTGTGAYEQYF
CDR3nt: TGTGCCAGCAGCTCCTACACCGGGACAGGGGCCTACGAGCAGTACTTC

d_gene: TRBD2
j_gene: TRBJ2-1
v_gene: TRBV6-5
CDR3aa: CASRGTSGAYNEQFF
CDR3nt: TGTGCCAGCAGGGGTACTAGCGGAGCCTACAATGAGCAGTTCTTC

d_gene: TRBD1
j_gene: TRBJ2-7
v_gene: TRBV11-1
CDR3aa: CASSLDRGRAYEQYF
CDR3nt: TGTGCCAGCAGCCTTGACAGGGGCCGGGCCTACGAGCAGTACTTC

d_gene: TRBD2
j_gene: TRBJ2-1
v_gene: TRBV27
CDR3aa: CASSYGGALDNEQFF
CDR3nt: TGTGCCAGCAGTTACGGGGGGGCCTTGGACAATGAGCAGTTCTTC

d_gene: TRBD1
j_gene: TRBJ2-5
v_gene: TRBV27
CDR3aa: CASSLIPRDREYGTQYF
CDR3nt: TGTGCCAGCAGTTTGATACCCCGGGACAGGGAGTACGGGACCCAGTACTTC

d_gene: .
j_gene: TRBJ1-2
v_gene: TRBV9
CDR3aa: CASSGQPRTDGYTF
CDR3nt: TGTGCCAGCAGCGGGCAGCCGAGGACAGATGGCTACACCTTC

d_gene: TRBD1
j_gene: TRBJ1-1
v_gene: TRBV10-3
CDR3aa: CAISESRTGLNTEAFF
CDR3nt: TGTGCCATCAGTGAGTCCAGGACAGGGCTGAACACTGAAGCTTTCTTT

d_gene: .
j_gene: TRBJ1-4
v_gene: TRBV18
CDR3aa: CASSFGKGGDEKLFF
CDR3nt: TGTGCCAGCTCATTCGGGAAGGGCGGTGATGAAAAACTGTTTTTT

d_gene: .
j_gene: TRBJ2-5
v_gene: TRBV5-1
CDR3aa: CASSLEGLAGETQYF
CDR3nt: TGCGCCAGCAGCTTGGAGGGGTTAGCCGGGGAGACCCAGTACTTC

d_gene: .
j_gene: TRBJ2-3
v_gene: TRBV29-1
CDR3aa: CSVDEGTDTQYF
CDR3nt: TGCAGCGTTGATGAGGGCACAGATACGCAGTATTTT

d_gene: .
j_gene: TRBJ1-2
v_gene: TRBV28
CDR3aa: CASLPPQESGYTF
CDR3nt: TGTGCCAGTTTACCACCACAGGAAAGCGGCTACACCTTC

d_gene: TRBD1
j_gene: TRBJ2-7
v_gene: TRBV9
CDR3aa: CAIPGTGSRGSYEQYF
CDR3nt: TGTGCCATTCCCGGGACAGGATCTAGAGGGTCCTACGAGCAGTACTTC

d_gene: .
j_gene: TRBJ1-2
v_gene: TRBV18
CDR3aa: CASSRPGLYGYTF
CDR3nt: TGTGCCAGCTCACGACCGGGGCTCTATGGCTACACCTTC

d_gene: .
j_gene: TRBJ2-7
v_gene: TRBV28
CDR3aa: CASSLRGDEQYF
CDR3nt: TGTGCCAGCAGTTTACGGGGAGACGAGCAGTACTTC

d_gene: .
j_gene: TRBJ1-2
v_gene: TRBV6-5
CDR3aa: CASSLTDNYGYTF
CDR3nt: TGTGCCAGCAGTTTAACAGATAACTATGGCTACACCTTC

d_gene: .
j_gene: TRBJ1-4
v_gene: TRBV6-1
CDR3aa: CASSAIAQDEKLFF
CDR3nt: TGTGCCAGCAGCGCCATAGCACAGGATGAAAAACTGTTTTTT

d_gene: TRBD1
j_gene: TRBJ2-2
v_gene: TRBV2
CDR3aa: CASTRTLQGTNTGELFF
CDR3nt: TGTGCCAGTACCCGAACCCTACAGGGGACCAACACCGGGGAGCTGTTTTTT

d_gene: .
j_gene: TRBJ2-2
v_gene: TRBV6-5
CDR3aa: CASSYFNSGTGELFF
CDR3nt: TGTGCCAGCAGTTACTTTAACAGCGGCACCGGGGAGCTGTTTTTT

d_gene: .
j_gene: TRBJ1-5
v_gene: TRBV19
CDR3aa: CASSKDGVGLSNQPQHF
CDR3nt: TGTGCCAGTAGTAAAGACGGCGTTGGACTTAGCAATCAGCCCCAGCATTTT

d_gene: .
j_gene: TRBJ1-6
v_gene: TRBV13
CDR3aa: CASRQGRGLRSPLHF
CDR3nt: TGTGCCAGCAGACAGGGCAGGGGTCTTCGATCACCCCTCCACTTT

d_gene: TRBD1
j_gene: TRBJ2-1
v_gene: TRBV6-1
CDR3aa: CASAASQGAVEQFF
CDR3nt: TGTGCCAGCGCCGCCTCACAGGGGGCGGTCGAGCAGTTCTTC

d_gene: TRBD1
j_gene: TRBJ1-1
v_gene: TRBV6-6
CDR3aa: CASSYKGAEAFF
CDR3nt: TGTGCCAGCAGTTACAAGGGGGCAGAAGCTTTCTTT

d_gene: TRBD1
j_gene: TRBJ2-1
v_gene: TRBV5-1
CDR3aa: CASSPGTGTDNEQFF
CDR3nt: TGCGCCAGCAGCCCAGGGACAGGGACCGACAATGAGCAGTTCTTC

d_gene: TRBD1
j_gene: TRBJ2-3
v_gene: TRBV6-1
CDR3aa: CASSEAPGQGADTQYF
CDR3nt: TGTGCCAGCAGTGAAGCTCCGGGACAGGGGGCAGATACGCAGTATTTT

d_gene: .
j_gene: TRBJ2-3
v_gene: TRBV18
CDR3aa: CASSPGAGNTDTQYF
CDR3nt: TGTGCCAGCTCACCAGGGGCAGGGAACACAGATACGCAGTATTTT

d_gene: TRBD1
j_gene: TRBJ1-1
v_gene: TRBV7-9
CDR3aa: CASSNQGGSTEAFF
CDR3nt: TGTGCCAGCAGCAACCAGGGGGGATCCACTGAAGCTTTCTTT

d_gene: .
j_gene: TRBJ2-3
v_gene: TRBV9
CDR3aa: CASSRDSPSDTQYF
CDR3nt: TGTGCCAGCAGCCGGGACTCCCCGTCGGATACGCAGTATTTT

d_gene: TRBD1
j_gene: TRBJ2-1
v_gene: TRBV4-1
CDR3aa: CASSQVRTGGYNEQFF
CDR3nt: TGCGCCAGCAGCCAAGTCCGAACAGGGGGCTACAATGAGCAGTTCTTC

d_gene: .
j_gene: TRBJ2-1
v_gene: TRBV6-4
CDR3aa: CASSDSEEGNNEQFF
CDR3nt: TGTGCCAGCAGTGACTCGGAGGAGGGGAACAATGAGCAGTTCTTC

d_gene: TRBD1
j_gene: TRBJ1-2
v_gene: TRBV7-8
CDR3aa: CASSLGTGIYGYTF
CDR3nt: TGTGCCAGCAGCTTAGGGACAGGGATCTATGGCTACACCTTC